This T cell receptor beta chain was sequenced for a study of blood T cells in healthy people across ages. General study points: PBMCs that were unsorted prevented a conclusive naive versus antigen-experienced comparison. The recorded TCR beta diversity per million T cells decreased in a roughly linear manner with age. There were more naive CD4+ cells and higher diversity in long-lived donors than in aged donors.

Trimming left V 4 bases short and J 1 base short, with 10 bases between. The CDR3 totals 14 residues. This clonotype has more than one count but fewer than ten. The antigen remains undetermined. A sample-barcoded 5' primer and a J-beta primer mix were used in a second PCR of about 6 to 11 cycles. Every cDNA molecule carried a tag from a template-switch adaptor bearing 12 random nucleotides. In TCRdb, the 5' RACE reads were re-called with MiXCR into one record per CDR3 protein. Of about 1.7 million distinct CDR3 sequences in the sample, roughly 27% are singletons; the top ten hold 7.7%. The clonotype comes from a woman in her twenties or thirties in good health. This rearrangement joins TRBV12-3 or TRBV12-4 to TRBJ2-5; D is possibly TRBD1 (5 bases). Sequenced input: blood. The CDR3 DNA reads as TGTGCCAGCAGTTCCGACAGAGTCCAAGAGACCCAGTACTTC. It codes for CASSSDRVQETQYF.